The sequence of this T cell receptor (beta chain) was determined in a study of blood T cell repertoires in COVID-19 (dated by TCRdb to 2020 to 2022). In terms of the full investigation: Samples from collaborators originated in the United States, Italy and Spain and spanned both the acute and convalescent phases of COVID-19. The material from the prospective study consisted of cDNA or gDNA derived from T cells, B-cell-depleted T cells, or PBMCs. Subjects who had been exposed to COVID-19, were actively infected with it, or had recovered from it provided the deeply sampled blood TCRbeta repertoires that made up the dataset. The repertoires were released in a freely available public database meant as a resource for research on the immune response to SARS-CoV-2. The samples were drawn from the first 160 participants of the ongoing ImmuneRACE study and from some 1,300 subjects provided by 6 global collaborators. The sample metadata nearly always contained a de-identified subject ID, COVID-19 status, age in years and sex. Where available, HLA class I and class II types were obtained from metadata supplied by the sample provider rather than from assay-based typing. Overall results and qualifications from the work: Clinical and demographic metadata were provided uncurated, with the amount varying by source and participant.

In the prospective study, participants were roughly 18 to 89 years old, resided in under 30 geographic areas of the United States, and were enrolled through a virtual design. In the prospective study, cohorts were assigned on the basis of participant-reported clinical history obtained from a screening survey and a study questionnaire. For ImmuneRACE Cohort 3, a participant was defined as recovered based on two consecutive negative NP/OP PCR tests, clearance by a healthcare professional, or resolution of symptoms. In the prospective study, mobile phlebotomists collected whole blood, serum and a nasopharyngeal or oropharyngeal swab from each participant. Participants in the prospective study had the option to provide additional blood draws and questionnaires over a 2-month period. Before DNA extraction, blood samples from the prospective study were shipped at room temperature or frozen. TCRbeta CDR3 regions were amplified from genomic DNA using the immunoSEQ Assay, a bias-controlled multiplex PCR. Regarding the original processing steps: The number of nucleated cells in each sample was estimated by amplification of reference gene primers within the assay. Sequence reads were collapsed and filtered to measure the absolute abundance of every unique TCRbeta CDR3 rearrangement. For each sample, productive Simpson clonality was calculated by taking the square root of Simpson's diversity index across productive rearrangements. The source is immuneACCESS, and TCRdb retained only in-frame sequences with V and J called. Part of the clones is not carried over; for the studies checked, unresolved V genes explain less than half of this, and the remainder is unexplained. V and J calls and clone size are as listed in that table; D and trimming were resolved from the DNA. The sample profile shows some 300,000 clones; around nine tenths of them were found once. The biggest ten clones account for roughly a tenth of the sample.

Details on this clone: The specificity of this receptor is unknown. Base qualities are not provided; no much larger clone lies one nucleotide away.

Taken from cysteine to phenylalanine, the CDR3 has 13 residues. Here the CDR3 DNA is all that survives: 39 bases in frame from base 1. A distance of 7 bases separates the germline ends of V and J, which lose 5 bases and 2 bases respectively. CDR1 and CDR2 (SGHVS, FNYEAQ) derive from the germline V gene. The chain joins TRBV7-6 to TRBJ1-3; the D gene assignment is ambiguous. The clonotype was recovered from a woman aged 40-49 years who had recovered from COVID-19. The source material was PBMCs or T cells enriched from blood (not recorded which). The bases read TGTGCCAGCAGCCCCGGGACTGGAAACACCATATATTTT. This yields the protein CASSPGTGNTIYF.